A selection of T cell receptor beta chains follows, all from one sample in a study of beta chain features in type 1 diabetes. Profiled with immunoSEQ multiplex PCR; TCRdb holds only in-frame clones, not every one. The sample lists over 150,000 clones, about 8.1% occurring once. Sequencing input: central memory CD4+ T cells from blood. The receptors here all came from a man younger than 35 in good health. The CDR3 runs from the conserved cysteine through the conserved F or W. The order of the fields is CDR3 protein, V gene.

CDR3 protein: CASSYSSATDTQYF
V gene: TRBV6-5

CDR3 protein: CASSLAGADEQFF
V gene: TRBV7-7

CDR3 protein: CASSPELNTEAFF
V gene: TRBV18

CDR3 protein: CASRGDTQYF
V gene: TRBV7-2

CDR3 protein: CASSFNPDREYYGYTF
V gene: TRBV7-2

CDR3 protein: CASSLPLAGVADTQYF
V gene: TRBV6-4

CDR3 protein: CASSPGTGGYTQYF
V gene: TRBV7-9

CDR3 protein: CASSFGGATGELFF
V gene: TRBV5-6

CDR3 protein: CASSLDTSGANVLTF
V gene: TRBV7-3

CDR3 protein: CAISGGSGGTEAFF
V gene: TRBV10-3

CDR3 protein: CASSPQPQTGYGYTF
V gene: TRBV7-2

CDR3 protein: CAWSPPLAGLVDTQYF
V gene: TRBV30

CDR3 protein: CASSPRLAGGPETQYF
V gene: TRBV18

CDR3 protein: CASSSRVDTEAFF
V gene: TRBV11-1

CDR3 protein: CATWLTGGMGQPQHF
V gene: TRBV28

CDR3 protein: CASSPGQSTDTQYF
V gene: TRBV5-1

CDR3 protein: CASSRDRKETQYF
V gene: TRBV4-3

CDR3 protein: CASSYRAGKETQYF
V gene: TRBV5-6

CDR3 protein: CASSSATGDPYEQYF
V gene: TRBV7-2

CDR3 protein: CASSQNQNSYEQYF
V gene: TRBV14

CDR3 protein: CASNRQPTGELFF
V gene: TRBV14

CDR3 protein: CASRESHSTDTQYF
V gene: TRBV6-4

CDR3 protein: CASTRQGAAGELFF
V gene: TRBV19

CDR3 protein: CASSPPSLQETQYF
V gene: TRBV18

CDR3 protein: CASSPGEVYEQYF
V gene: TRBV9

CDR3 protein: CASSSPGGDTQYF
V gene: TRBV5-1

CDR3 protein: CASSPRRDTGELFF
V gene: TRBV2

CDR3 protein: CASSLGGLLSYNEQFF
V gene: TRBV11-1

CDR3 protein: CASSIHPRDNEQFF
V gene: TRBV7-2

CDR3 protein: CASSVGQDTDTQYF
V gene: TRBV7-2

CDR3 protein: CASSFNRGTEAFF
V gene: TRBV7-2

CDR3 protein: CASNGALGNEKLFF
V gene: TRBV28

CDR3 protein: CASSSQGNYGYTF
V gene: TRBV7-9

CDR3 protein: CAWSPQGHQPQHF
V gene: TRBV30

CDR3 protein: CASSAEMGTEAFF
V gene: TRBV2

CDR3 protein: CAWARSGEAFF
V gene: TRBV30

CDR3 protein: CASSSNLGQGAYTEAFF
V gene: TRBV5-6

CDR3 protein: CASSLGQGVMELFF
V gene: TRBV18

CDR3 protein: CASSFLVTDTQYF
V gene: TRBV7-2

CDR3 protein: CASSLNFVASSYEQYF
V gene: TRBV7-2

CDR3 protein: CASSLAGVERYF
V gene: TRBV13

CDR3 protein: CASSQWAAFGELFF
V gene: TRBV14

CDR3 protein: CASSLAGGRGPEAFF
V gene: TRBV7-8

CDR3 protein: CASTRQGSGTEAFF
V gene: TRBV6-1

CDR3 protein: CASSYSSGLGTQYF
V gene: TRBV5-6

CDR3 protein: CSALDSRGYTF
V gene: TRBV29-1

CDR3 protein: CASSIEGGTDTQYF
V gene: TRBV19